One T cell receptor (beta chain) is described in this entry. Its target is unknown. This sample was taken from a study of immune evolution from preneoplasia to lung adenocarcinoma. Study observations and caveats: Top clone frequencies peaked in normal lung, apparently declining through invasive adenocarcinoma.

Measured with immunoSEQ multiplex PCR; TCRdb has only the in-frame clones, and not every one. This sample yields thousands of clones, of which roughly 79% are seen a single time; over 5% belongs to the top ten. This CDR3 is 13 amino acids long. V trimming: 8 bases; J trimming: 4 bases; junction bases outside the gene matches: 6. Germline loops: CDR1 KGHSH, CDR2 LQKENI. Between the mid-2010s and the late 2010s, patients underwent resection in Japan or China. Sequenced: FFPE adjacent normal lung tissue. The rearrangement joins TRBV18 to TRBJ2-7; 9 bases line up with TRBD1. This sequence originates from a person aged 65 to 85 with lung adenocarcinoma. As DNA, the CDR3 is TGTGCCAGCGCAACAGGGGGCCGGTACGAGCAGTACTTC. Protein product: CASATGGRYEQYF.